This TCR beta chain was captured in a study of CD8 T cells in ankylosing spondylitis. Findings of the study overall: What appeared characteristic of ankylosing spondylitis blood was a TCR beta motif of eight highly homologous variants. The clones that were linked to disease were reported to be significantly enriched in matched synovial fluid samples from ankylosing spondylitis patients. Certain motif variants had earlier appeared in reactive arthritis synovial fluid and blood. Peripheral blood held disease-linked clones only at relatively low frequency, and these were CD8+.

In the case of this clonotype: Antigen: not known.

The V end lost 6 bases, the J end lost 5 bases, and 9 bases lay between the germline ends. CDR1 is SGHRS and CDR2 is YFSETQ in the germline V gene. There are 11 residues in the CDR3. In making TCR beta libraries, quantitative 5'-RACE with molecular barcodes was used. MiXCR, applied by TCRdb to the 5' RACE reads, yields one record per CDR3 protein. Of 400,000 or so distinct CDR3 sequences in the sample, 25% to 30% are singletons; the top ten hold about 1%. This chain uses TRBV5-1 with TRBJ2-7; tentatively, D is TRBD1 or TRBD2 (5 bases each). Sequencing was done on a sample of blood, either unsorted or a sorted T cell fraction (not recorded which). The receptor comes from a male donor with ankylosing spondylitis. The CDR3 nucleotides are TGCGCCAGCACCCGAGGGGACGAGCAGTACTTC. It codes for CASTRGDEQYF. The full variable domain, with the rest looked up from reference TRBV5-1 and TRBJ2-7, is KAGVTQTPRYLIKTRGQQVTLSCSPISGHRSVSWYQQTPGQGLQFLFEYFSETQRNKGNFPGRFSGRQFSNSRSEMNVSTLELGDSALYLCASTRGDEQYFGPGTRLTVT.